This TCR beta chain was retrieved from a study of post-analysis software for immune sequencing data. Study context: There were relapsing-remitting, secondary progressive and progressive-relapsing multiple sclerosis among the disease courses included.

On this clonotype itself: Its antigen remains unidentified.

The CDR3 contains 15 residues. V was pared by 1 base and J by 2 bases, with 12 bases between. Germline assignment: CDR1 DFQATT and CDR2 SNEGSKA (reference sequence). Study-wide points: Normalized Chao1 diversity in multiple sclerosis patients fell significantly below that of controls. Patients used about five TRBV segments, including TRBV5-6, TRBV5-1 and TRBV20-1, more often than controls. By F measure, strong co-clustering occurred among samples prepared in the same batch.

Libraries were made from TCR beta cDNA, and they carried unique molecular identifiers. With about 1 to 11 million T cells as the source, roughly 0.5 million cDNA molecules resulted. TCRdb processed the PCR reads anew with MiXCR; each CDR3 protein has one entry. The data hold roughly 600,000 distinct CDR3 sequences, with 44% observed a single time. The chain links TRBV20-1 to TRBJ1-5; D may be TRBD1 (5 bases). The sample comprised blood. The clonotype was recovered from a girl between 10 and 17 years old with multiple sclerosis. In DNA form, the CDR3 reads TGCAGTGCTAGAGCGGCGGGGGGAGGCAATCAGCCCCAGCATTTT. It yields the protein CSARAAGGGNQPQHF.